Below, 10 T cell receptor beta chains from the same sample are listed, as sequenced in a study of OX40 agonist ivuxolimab in advanced cancers. Method: immunoSEQ multiplex PCR; TCRdb's copy keeps in-frame clones and lacks some. The table records about 63,000 clones, more than 80% of them present only once. The sequences come from CD4+ or CD8+ T cells sorted from blood, collected in a trial of the OX40 agonist ivuxolimab. Receptors originate from an adult with an advanced solid tumor such as melanoma, head and neck, liver or kidney cancer.

The CDR3 protein is CASSSTRIRTGWDSGKETQYF. The CDR3 bases are TGCGCCAGCAGCTCGACCAGAATACGGACAGGGTGGGATAGTGGTAAAGAGACCCAGTACTTC. The rearrangement joins TRBV5-1 to TRBJ2-5; 8 positions match TRBD1. Germline lookup yields CDR1 SGHRS and CDR2 YFSETQ. The CDR3 is 21 amino acids. V dropped 3 bases and J dropped 3; count of bases not matched to a gene: 25.

The V gene is TRBV6-1, the J gene TRBJ2-5; 13 bases match TRBD2. Trimming removed 6 bases from V and 3 bases from J; junction bases left unmatched: 4. Looked up from germline, CDR1 is MNHNS and CDR2 is SASEGT. The CDR3 sequence is 15 residues long. The CDR3 DNA reads as TGTGCCAGCAGCATTGGACTAGCGGGAGAAGAGACCCAGTACTTC. Protein: CASSIGLAGEETQYF.

This clone was detected once. This chain joins TRBV29-1 and TRBJ2-2; 7 bases map to TRBD2. Germline lookup yields CDR1 SQVTM and CDR2 ANQGSEA. V lost 6 bases, J lost 1 base, and 2 bases stayed unmatched. The CDR3 extends over 13 amino acids. CDR3 coding DNA: TGCAGCGTAGGACTAGTGAACACCGGGGAGCTGTTTTTT. Translated: CSVGLVNTGELFF.

The V gene is TRBV7-2, the J gene TRBJ2-1, with D possibly TRBD2 on 6 matching bases. Per the germline V gene, CDR1 is SGHTA and CDR2 is FQGNSA. The CDR3 totals 12 residues. Trimming removed 1 base from V and 15 bases from J, with 13 bases in between. The CDR3 reads CASSLGGSGWFF. In DNA form, the CDR3 reads TGTGCCAGCAGCTTAGGGGGTAGCGGATGGTTCTTC.

This chain joins TRBV5-1 and TRBJ1-2; the D is unclear. Germline assignment: CDR1 SGHRS and CDR2 YFSETQ. The V and J ends lost 0 bases and 6 bases respectively, with 12 bases between them. CDR3 length: 14 amino acids. The CDR3 DNA follows: TGCGCCAGCAGCTTGGGGCCAGACCTCGATGGCTACACCTTC. Translating it yields CASSLGPDLDGYTF.

The chain combines TRBV19 with TRBJ1-5; a weak D match, TRBD1 (6 bases). V shed 0 bases and J shed 6 bases, with 12 bases lying between them. The CDR3 consists of 15 residues. In germline, CDR1 is LNHDA, CDR2 SQIVND (reference sequence). This CDR3 is CASSIDRAGAQPQHF. CDR3 DNA sequence: TGTGCCAGTAGTATAGATAGGGCAGGGGCTCAGCCCCAGCATTTT.

The J gene is TRBJ1-4, the V gene TRBV28; D not certain. Trimming shortened V by 6 bases and J by 5 bases, and 10 bases separated the two germline ends. CDR1 and CDR2 (germline): MDHEN, SYDVKM. This CDR3 has 13 amino acids. The CDR3 coding sequence is TGTGCCAGCAGACCCGGAGGGAATGAAAAACTGTTTTTT. Its protein product is CASRPGGNEKLFF.

This chain links TRBV25-1 with TRBJ2-4, with D unresolved. The CDR3 sequence is 12 residues long. The germline CDR1 and CDR2 sequences are MGHDK and SYGVNS. Trimming removed 3 bases at V and 7 bases at J, with 7 bases between. The CDR3 bases are TGTGCCAGCAGTGAGACACCTAACATTCAGTACTTC. As protein: CASSETPNIQYF.

This clone was found once. The chain uses TRBV19 and TRBJ2-2; D unclear. The CDR3 contains 14 residues. Trimming stripped 7 bases from V and 0 bases from J, with 9 bases between. Germline-derived CDR1 and CDR2 are LNHDA and SQIVND (reference sequence). CDR3 in amino acids: CASTPGTNTGELFF. CDR3 coding DNA: TGTGCCAGTACACCCGGCACGAACACCGGGGAGCTGTTTTTT.

V and J are TRBV28 and TRBJ2-1; 8 bases align to TRBD2. The V and J ends lost 5 bases and 6 bases, in that order; junction bases with no gene match: 15. The CDR3 is made up of 17 amino acids. The germline V gene has CDR1 MDHEN and CDR2 SYDVKM. CDR3: CASSPWEGTSSSNEQFF. The DNA for the CDR3 is TGTGCCAGCAGTCCCTGGGAGGGGACTAGTTCGAGCAATGAGCAGTTCTTC.